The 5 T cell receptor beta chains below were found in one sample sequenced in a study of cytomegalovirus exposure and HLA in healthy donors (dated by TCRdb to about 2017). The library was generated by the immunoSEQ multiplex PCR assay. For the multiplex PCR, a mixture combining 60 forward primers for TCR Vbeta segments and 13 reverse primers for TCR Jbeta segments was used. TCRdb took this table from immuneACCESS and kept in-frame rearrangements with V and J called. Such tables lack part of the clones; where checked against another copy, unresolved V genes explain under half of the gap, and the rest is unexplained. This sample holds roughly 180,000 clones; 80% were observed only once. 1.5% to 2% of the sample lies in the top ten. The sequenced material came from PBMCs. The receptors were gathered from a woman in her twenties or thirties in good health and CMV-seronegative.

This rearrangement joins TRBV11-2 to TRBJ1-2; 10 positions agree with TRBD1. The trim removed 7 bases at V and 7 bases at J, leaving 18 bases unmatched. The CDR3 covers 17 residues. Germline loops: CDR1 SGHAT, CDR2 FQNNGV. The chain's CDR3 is CASITGGLTGGLSGYTF. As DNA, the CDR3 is TGTGCCAGCATCACCGGGGGGCTGACAGGGGGCTTAAGTGGCTACACCTTC.

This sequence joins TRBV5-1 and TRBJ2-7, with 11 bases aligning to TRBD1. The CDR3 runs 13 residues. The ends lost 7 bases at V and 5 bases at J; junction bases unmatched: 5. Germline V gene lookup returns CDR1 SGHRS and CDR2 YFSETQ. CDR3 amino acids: CASRRDRGDEQYF. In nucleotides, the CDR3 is TGCGCCAGCCGCCGGGACAGGGGGGACGAGCAGTACTTC.

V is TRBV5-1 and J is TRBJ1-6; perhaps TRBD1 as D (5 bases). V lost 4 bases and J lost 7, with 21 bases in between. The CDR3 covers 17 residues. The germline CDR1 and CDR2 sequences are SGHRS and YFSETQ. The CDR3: CASSQPQGMTLNSPLHF. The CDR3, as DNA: TGCGCCAGCAGCCAGCCGCAGGGTATGACTTTAAATTCACCCCTCCACTTT.

In nucleotides, the CDR3 is TGTGCCAGCAGTTACGTGTACGGGGGGGTGGAAGAGACCCAGTACTTC. This codes for CASSYVYGGVEETQYF. This chain connects TRBV6-5 to TRBJ2-5; 8 bases map to TRBD2. The V and J ends lost 2 bases and 3 bases, in that order; junction bases with no gene match: 8. The CDR3 totals 16 residues. Germline V CDR1 and CDR2: MNHEY, SVGAGI.

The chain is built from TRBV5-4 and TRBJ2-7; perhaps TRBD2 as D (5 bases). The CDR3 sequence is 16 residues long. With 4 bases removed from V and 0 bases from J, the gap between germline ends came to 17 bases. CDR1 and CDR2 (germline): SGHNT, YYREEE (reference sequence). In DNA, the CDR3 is TGTGCCAGCAGCCCCTCTGGGAGCACCAGCTCCTACGAGCAGTACTTC. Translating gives CASSPSGSTSSYEQYF. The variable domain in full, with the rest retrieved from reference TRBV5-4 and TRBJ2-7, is ETGVTQSPTHLIKTRGQQVTLRCSSQSGHNTVSWYQQALGQGPQFIFQYYREEENGRGNFPPRFSGLQFPNYSSELNVNALELDDSALYLCASSPSGSTSSYEQYFGPGTRLTVT.